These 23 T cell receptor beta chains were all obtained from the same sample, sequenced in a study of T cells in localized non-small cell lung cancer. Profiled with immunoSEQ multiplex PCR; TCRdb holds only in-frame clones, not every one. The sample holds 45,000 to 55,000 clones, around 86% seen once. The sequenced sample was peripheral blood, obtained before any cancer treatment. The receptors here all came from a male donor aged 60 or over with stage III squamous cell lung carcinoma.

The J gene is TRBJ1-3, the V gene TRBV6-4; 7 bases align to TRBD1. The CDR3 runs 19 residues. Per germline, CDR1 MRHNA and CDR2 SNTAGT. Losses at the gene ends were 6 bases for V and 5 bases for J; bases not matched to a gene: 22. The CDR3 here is CASRAPRDSRSPVRNTIYF. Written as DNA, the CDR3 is TGTGCCAGCAGGGCCCCCCGGGACAGCCGCTCTCCCGTCCGAAACACCATATATTTT.

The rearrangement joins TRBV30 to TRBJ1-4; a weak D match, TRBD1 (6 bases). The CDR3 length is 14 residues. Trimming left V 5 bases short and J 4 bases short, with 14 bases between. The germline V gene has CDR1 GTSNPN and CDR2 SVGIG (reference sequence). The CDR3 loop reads CAWARTGFNEKLFF. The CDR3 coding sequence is TGTGCCTGGGCCAGAACAGGGTTTAATGAAAAACTGTTTTTT.

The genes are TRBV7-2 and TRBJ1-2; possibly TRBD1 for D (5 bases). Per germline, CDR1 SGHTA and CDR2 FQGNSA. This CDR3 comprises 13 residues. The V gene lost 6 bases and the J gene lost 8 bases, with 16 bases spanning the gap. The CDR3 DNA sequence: TGTGCCAGCAGTTTCACCGGCAGGGTCGGCTACACCTTC. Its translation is CASSFTGRVGYTF.

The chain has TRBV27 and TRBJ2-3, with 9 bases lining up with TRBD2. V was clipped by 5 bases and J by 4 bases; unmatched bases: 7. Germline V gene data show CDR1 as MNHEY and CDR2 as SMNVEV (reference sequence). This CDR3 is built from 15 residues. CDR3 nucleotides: TGTGCCAGCAGTCCGGTAGCGGGGGTGGCAGATACGCAGTATTTT. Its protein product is CASSPVAGVADTQYF.

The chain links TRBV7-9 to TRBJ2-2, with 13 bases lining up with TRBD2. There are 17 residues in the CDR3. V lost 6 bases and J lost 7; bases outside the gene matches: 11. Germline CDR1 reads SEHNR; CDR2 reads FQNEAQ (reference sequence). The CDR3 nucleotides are TGTGCCAGCAGAGAGTCCGGGACTAGCGGGAACGGCGGGGAGCTGTTTTTT. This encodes CASRESGTSGNGGELFF.

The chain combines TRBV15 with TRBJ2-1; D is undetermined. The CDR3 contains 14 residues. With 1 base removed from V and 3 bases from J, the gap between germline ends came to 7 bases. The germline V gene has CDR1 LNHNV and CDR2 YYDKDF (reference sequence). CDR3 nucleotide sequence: TGTGCCACCAGCAGAGTAGGCTTCTACAATGAGCAGTTCTTC. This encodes CATSRVGFYNEQFF.

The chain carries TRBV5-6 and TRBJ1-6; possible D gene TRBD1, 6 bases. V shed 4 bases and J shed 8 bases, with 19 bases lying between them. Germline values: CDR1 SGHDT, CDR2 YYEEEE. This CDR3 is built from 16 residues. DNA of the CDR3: TGTGCCAGCAGCCACCGCCGGGGGCGAGTGGATTCACCCCTCCACTTT. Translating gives CASSHRRGRVDSPLHF.

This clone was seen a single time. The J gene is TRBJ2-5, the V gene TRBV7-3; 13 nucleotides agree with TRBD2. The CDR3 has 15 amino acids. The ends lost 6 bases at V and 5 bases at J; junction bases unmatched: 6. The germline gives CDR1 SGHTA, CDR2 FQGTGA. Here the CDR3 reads CASSRTSGGSETQYF. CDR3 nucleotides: TGTGCCAGCAGTCGGACTAGCGGGGGATCGGAGACCCAGTACTTC.

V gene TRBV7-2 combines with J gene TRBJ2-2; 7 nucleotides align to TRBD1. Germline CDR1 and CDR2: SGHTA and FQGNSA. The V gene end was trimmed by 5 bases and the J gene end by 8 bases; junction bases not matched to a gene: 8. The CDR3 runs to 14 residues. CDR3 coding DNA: TGTGCCAGCAGCAGTCGACAGGGCTCAGGGGAGCTGTTTTTT. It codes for CASSSRQGSGELFF.

In DNA, the CDR3 is TGTGCCAGCAGGTTGCGGTTGGGCACAGATACGCAGTATTTT. Its protein product is CASRLRLGTDTQYF. The chain is built from TRBV5-4 and TRBJ2-3; no clear D. Germline values: CDR1 SGHNT, CDR2 YYREEE (reference sequence). Trimming cost V 5 bases and J 1 base, with 11 bases left between them. The CDR3 is 14 residues long. The variable domain in full, completed from reference TRBV5-4 and TRBJ2-3, reads ETGVTQSPTHLIKTRGQQVTLRCSSQSGHNTVSWYQQALGQGPQFIFQYYREEENGRGNFPPRFSGLQFPNYSSELNVNALELDDSALYLCASRLRLGTDTQYFGPGTRLTVL.

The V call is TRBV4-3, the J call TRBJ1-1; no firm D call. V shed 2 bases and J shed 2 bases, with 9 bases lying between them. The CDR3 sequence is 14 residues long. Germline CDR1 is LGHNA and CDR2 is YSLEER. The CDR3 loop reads CASSQFGGNTEAFF. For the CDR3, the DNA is TGCGCCAGCAGCCAATTTGGCGGAAACACTGAAGCTTTCTTT.

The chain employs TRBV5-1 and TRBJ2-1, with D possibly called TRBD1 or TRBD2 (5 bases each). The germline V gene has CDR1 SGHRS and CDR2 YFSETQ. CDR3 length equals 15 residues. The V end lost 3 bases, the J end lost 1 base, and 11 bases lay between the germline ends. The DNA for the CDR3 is TGCGCCAGCAGCTCCCGAGAGGGGTCCTACAATGAGCAGTTCTTC. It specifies CASSSREGSYNEQFF.

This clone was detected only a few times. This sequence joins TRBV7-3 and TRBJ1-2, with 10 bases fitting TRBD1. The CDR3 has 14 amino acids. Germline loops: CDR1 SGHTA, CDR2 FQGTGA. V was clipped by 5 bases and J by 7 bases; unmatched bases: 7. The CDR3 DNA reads TGTGCCAGCAGCCAACGACAGGGGGCGGGTGGCTACACCTTC. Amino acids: CASSQRQGAGGYTF. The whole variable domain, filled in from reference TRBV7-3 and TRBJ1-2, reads GAGVSQTPSNKVTEKGKYVELRCDPISGHTALYWYRQSLGQGPEFLIYFQGTGAADDSGLPNDRFFAVRPEGSVSTLKIQRTERGDSAVYLCASSQRQGAGGYTFGSGTRLTVV.

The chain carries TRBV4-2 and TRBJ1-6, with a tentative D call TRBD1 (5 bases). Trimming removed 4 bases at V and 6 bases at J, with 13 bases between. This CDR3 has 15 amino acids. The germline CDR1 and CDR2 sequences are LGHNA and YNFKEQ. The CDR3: CASSLAGAGNSPLHF. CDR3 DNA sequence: TGTGCCAGCAGCCTCGCCGGGGCCGGTAATTCACCCCTCCACTTT.

Here the CDR3 reads CASSQPGLASDTQYF. The CDR3 DNA is TGTGCCAGCAGCCAACCGGGACTAGCCTCAGATACGCAGTATTTT. The chain is built from TRBV14 and TRBJ2-3; TRBD2 matches 9 bases. After removal of 2 bases from V and 4 bases from J, the junction contained 4 bases not matched to a gene. The germline V gene has CDR1 SGHDN and CDR2 FVKESK. The CDR3 sequence is 15 residues long.

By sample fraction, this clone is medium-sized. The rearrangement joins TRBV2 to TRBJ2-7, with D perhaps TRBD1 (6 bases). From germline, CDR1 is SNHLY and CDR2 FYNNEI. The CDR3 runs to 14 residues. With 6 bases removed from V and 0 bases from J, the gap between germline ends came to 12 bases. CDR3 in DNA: TGTGCCAGCAGAACTCAGGGGAACTCCTACGAGCAGTACTTC. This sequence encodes CASRTQGNSYEQYF.

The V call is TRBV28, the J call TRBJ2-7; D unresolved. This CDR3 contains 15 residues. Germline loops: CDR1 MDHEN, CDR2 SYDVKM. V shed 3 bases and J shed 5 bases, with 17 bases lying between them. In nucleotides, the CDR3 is TGTGCCAGCAGTTTCCTGGGGTACAGAGCCGACGAGCAGTACTTC. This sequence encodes CASSFLGYRADEQYF.

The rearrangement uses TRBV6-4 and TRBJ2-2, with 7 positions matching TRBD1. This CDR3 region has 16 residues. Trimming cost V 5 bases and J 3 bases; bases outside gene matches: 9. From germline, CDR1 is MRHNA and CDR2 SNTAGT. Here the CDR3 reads CASSPDPGTDTGELFF. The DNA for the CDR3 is TGTGCCAGCAGTCCCGACCCTGGGACAGACACCGGGGAGCTGTTTTTT.

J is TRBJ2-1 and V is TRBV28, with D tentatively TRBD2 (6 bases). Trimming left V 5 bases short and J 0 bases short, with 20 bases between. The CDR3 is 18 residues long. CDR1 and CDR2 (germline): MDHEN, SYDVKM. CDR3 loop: CASSLGGARHFSYNEQFF. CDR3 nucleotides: TGTGCCAGCAGTCTCGGCGGGGCACGCCATTTCTCCTACAATGAGCAGTTCTTC.

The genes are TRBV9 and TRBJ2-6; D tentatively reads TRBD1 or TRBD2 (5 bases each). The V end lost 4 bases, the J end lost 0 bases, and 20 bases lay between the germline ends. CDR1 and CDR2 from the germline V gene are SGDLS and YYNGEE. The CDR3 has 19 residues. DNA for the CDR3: TGTGCCAGCAGCCCCCGGTGGGGGACGTCCCGCTCTGGGGCCAACGTCCTGACTTTC. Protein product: CASSPRWGTSRSGANVLTF.

For the CDR3, the DNA is TGCGCCAGCAGCCCACTGGGACTAGCGGGAGATAGGAGCTCCTACAATGAGCAGTTCTTC. Translating gives CASSPLGLAGDRSSYNEQFF. V is TRBV5-1 and J is TRBJ2-1, with 14 bases lining up with TRBD2. CDR1 is SGHRS, CDR2 YFSETQ, per germline. The CDR3 runs to 20 residues. The junction had 12 bases not matched to a gene; V was cut back by 4 bases and J by 0 bases. The full variable domain, with the rest looked up from reference TRBV5-1 and TRBJ2-1, is KAGVTQTPRYLIKTRGQQVTLSCSPISGHRSVSWYQQTPGQGLQFLFEYFSETQRNKGNFPGRFSGRQFSNSRSEMNVSTLELGDSALYLCASSPLGLAGDRSSYNEQFFGPGTRLTVL.

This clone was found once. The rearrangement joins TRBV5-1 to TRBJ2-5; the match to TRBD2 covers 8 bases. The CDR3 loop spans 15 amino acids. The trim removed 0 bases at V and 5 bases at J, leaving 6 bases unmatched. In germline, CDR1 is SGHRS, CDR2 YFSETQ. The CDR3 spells CASSLGASGLETQYF. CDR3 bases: TGCGCCAGCAGCTTGGGAGCTAGCGGGTTGGAGACCCAGTACTTC. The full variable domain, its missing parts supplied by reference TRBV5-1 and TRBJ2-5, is KAGVTQTPRYLIKTRGQQVTLSCSPISGHRSVSWYQQTPGQGLQFLFEYFSETQRNKGNFPGRFSGRQFSNSRSEMNVSTLELGDSALYLCASSLGASGLETQYFGPGTRLLVL.

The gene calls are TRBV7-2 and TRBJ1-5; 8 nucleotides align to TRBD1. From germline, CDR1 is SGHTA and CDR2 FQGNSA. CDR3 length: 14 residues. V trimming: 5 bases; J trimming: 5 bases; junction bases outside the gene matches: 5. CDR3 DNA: TGTGCCAGCAGCCCTGGGACAGGTTATCAGCCCCAGCATTTT. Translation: CASSPGTGYQPQHF.